Sequencing of this T cell receptor beta chain was carried out in a study of T cell changes during pregnancy in multiple sclerosis. This CDR3 is built from 14 residues. V shed 2 bases and J 5 bases; nucleotides not matched to a gene: 5. In germline, CDR1 is SGHNT, CDR2 YYREEE (reference sequence). Profiling relied on immunoSEQ multiplex PCR, and the TCRdb table lists in-frame clones only, not all of them. The table has about 33,000 clones, about 89% seen once. With respect to this clone: Other DNA sequences within the sample encode an identical CDR3.

The source was CD4+ T cells from peripheral blood mononuclear cells, collected in the third trimester of pregnancy. J is TRBJ1-1 and V is TRBV5-4, with 8 bases matching TRBD1. The receptor comes from a female donor in good health, enrolled as a control in a pregnancy study. The CDR3 nucleotides are TGTGCCAGCAGCTTAGGACAGGGTGGGACTGAAGCTTTCTTT. Translated, it gives CASSLGQGGTEAFF. Drawing the rest from reference TRBV5-4 and TRBJ1-1, the complete variable domain is ETGVTQSPTHLIKTRGQQVTLRCSSQSGHNTVSWYQQALGQGPQFIFQYYREEENGRGNFPPRFSGLQFPNYSSELNVNALELDDSALYLCASSLGQGGTEAFFGQGTRLTVV.